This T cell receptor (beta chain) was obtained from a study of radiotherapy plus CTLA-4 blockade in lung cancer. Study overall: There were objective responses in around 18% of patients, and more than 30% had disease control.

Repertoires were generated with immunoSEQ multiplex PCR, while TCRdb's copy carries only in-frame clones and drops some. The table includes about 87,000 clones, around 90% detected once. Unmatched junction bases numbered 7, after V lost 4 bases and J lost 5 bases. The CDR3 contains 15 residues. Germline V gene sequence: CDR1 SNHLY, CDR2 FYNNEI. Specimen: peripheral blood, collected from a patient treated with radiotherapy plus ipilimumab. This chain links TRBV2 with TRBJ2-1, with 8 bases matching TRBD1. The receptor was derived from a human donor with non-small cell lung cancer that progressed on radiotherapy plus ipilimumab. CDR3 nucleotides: TGTGCCAGCAGTGCCCCTCGGGACAGGAACAATGAGCAGTTCTTC. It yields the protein CASSAPRDRNNEQFF.